The clone carrying this T cell receptor beta chain has a count of ten or more. The antigen is undetermined. These data are taken from a study of regulatory T cells in long-lasting Graves disease. Study-wide points: Accuracy might have suffered from few samples.

Time point noted: persistent/refractory GD, antithyroid drugs over 5 years with positive TRAb. PBMCs provided the RNA from which the TCR library was made. Graves' disease was diagnosed by American Thyroid Association guidelines. Peripheral blood, 8.5 to 10 milliliters per patient, was collected in EDTA tubes. The authors built TCR beta libraries using iRepertoire HTBI primers and Arm-PCR of CDR3 regions. MiXCR, applied by TCRdb to the multiplex PCR reads, yields one record per CDR3 protein. The sample consists of a few hundred thousand distinct CDR3 sequences, around a fifth of them appearing once. This clonotype was obtained from a female donor with Graves disease. Sequences were derived from peripheral blood mononuclear cells (PBMCs), sampled when the disease was refractory, from a patient treated with antithyroid drugs.

Written as DNA, the CDR3 is TGTGCCAGCAGTTCGATACGGATACAGACGAACACTGAAGCTTTCTTT. This encodes CASSSIRIQTNTEAFF. This chain uses TRBV6-5 with TRBJ1-1; D is ambiguous. Germline CDR1 reads MNHEY; CDR2 reads SVGAGI. The V gene lost 4 bases and the J gene lost 1 base, with 16 bases spanning the gap. The CDR3 contains 16 residues.